The 3 T cell receptor beta chains presented below share a single source sample, sequenced in a study of CD8 T cells in Susac syndrome. It was with random hexamers that roughly 0.5 to 1 ug RNA was reverse transcribed. MiXCR was run by TCRdb on the immunoSEQ multiplex PCR reads, yielding one entry per CDR3 protein. Of roughly 130,000 distinct CDR3 sequences listed, 90% to 95% are singletons. The sequenced sample was CD4+ T cells from PBMCs. Receptors were obtained from a human donor with multiple sclerosis.

The V and J genes are TRBV7-9 and TRBJ1-2, with 8 bases identical to TRBD1. Unmatched junction bases numbered 4, after V lost 4 bases and J lost 0 bases. CDR1 is SEHNR, CDR2 FQNEAQ, per germline (reference sequence). This CDR3 contains 15 residues. The CDR3 spells CASSSTQGANYGYTF. The CDR3 DNA is TGTGCCAGCAGCTCAACACAGGGGGCTAACTATGGCTACACCTTC.

This clonotype came up once. The chain joins TRBV2 to TRBJ1-1, with D perhaps TRBD1 (5 bases). CDR1 and CDR2 (germline): SNHLY, FYNNEI. This CDR3 region has 11 residues. V lost 3 bases, J lost 11 bases, and 10 bases lay in between. The CDR3 protein is CASSEDGGAFF. Written as DNA, the CDR3 is TGTGCCAGCAGTGAGGACGGGGGGGCTTTCTTT.

Only one count was recorded for this clonotype. The chain links TRBV5-1 to TRBJ2-7; the D gene could be TRBD1 or TRBD2 (5 bases each). The germline V and J ends were trimmed by 5 bases and 1 base, with 13 bases remaining between them. CDR1 is SGHRS, CDR2 YFSETQ, per germline. CDR3 length equals 14 residues. This CDR3 reads CASRGDVVSYEQYF. Written as DNA, the CDR3 is TGCGCCAGCAGAGGGGACGTCGTATCCTACGAGCAGTACTTC.